The 10 T cell receptor beta chains given below trace back to one sample, sequenced in a study of cytomegalovirus exposure and HLA in healthy donors. Produced via immunoSEQ multiplex PCR; TCRdb's table is partial and in-frame only. Of fewer than 130,000 clones listed, roughly 90% are singletons. The sequencing input was PBMCs. These receptors were taken from a woman aged 25-40 years in good health and CMV-seropositive.

This sequence joins TRBV2 and TRBJ1-4; TRBD1 matches at 8 bases. After removal of 5 bases from V and 8 bases from J, the junction contained 19 bases not matched to a gene. The CDR3 is 18 residues long. The V gene's germline CDR1 is SNHLY and CDR2 FYNNEI. The CDR3 nucleotides are TGTGCCAGCAGTCGAGAACGTCTTAAGCAGGGGGCCAGGGAAAAACTGTTTTTT. Its translation: CASSRERLKQGAREKLFF.

J is TRBJ2-7 and V is TRBV6-6; TRBD1 aligns across 7 bases. CDR1 is MNHNY, CDR2 SVGAGI, per germline (reference sequence). V shed 8 bases and J 0 bases; nucleotides not matched to a gene: 7. This CDR3 region has 14 residues. Here the CDR3 DNA reads TGTGCCAGCGTGAGGGGGCAGGGCTCCTACGAGCAGTACTTC. It is translated as CASVRGQGSYEQYF.

This clone occurred a few times. A far larger clone is a single base away, which makes a read error likely. Other DNA sequences in the sample encode the same CDR3. The chain is built from TRBV2 and TRBJ2-2; 8 bases map to TRBD1. The trim removed 0 bases at V and 6 bases at J, leaving 6 bases unmatched. The germline CDR1 and CDR2 sequences are SNHLY and FYNNEI. The CDR3 length is 16 residues. The CDR3 DNA sequence: TGTGCCAGCAGTGAAGCGCTTCAGGGGGCTGCCGGGGAGCTGTTTTTT. Its translation is CASSEALQGAAGELFF.

This clone was seen once. DNA for the CDR3: TGTGCCAGCAGGGCGGGACTAGCCACCTACAATGAGCAGTTCTTC. It specifies CASRAGLATYNEQFF. The genes are TRBV2 and TRBJ2-1; 9 nucleotides align to TRBD2. The CDR3 consists of 15 residues. Losses at the gene ends were 6 bases for V and 2 bases for J; bases not matched to a gene: 5. In germline, CDR1 is SNHLY, CDR2 FYNNEI.

This clone was counted once. This sequence joins TRBV30 and TRBJ2-7, with TRBD2 matching 8 bases. The CDR3 runs to 16 residues. V dropped 3 bases and J dropped 0; count of bases not matched to a gene: 10. The germline gives CDR1 GTSNPN, CDR2 SVGIG (reference sequence). CDR3 bases: TGTGCCTGGAGGCCACTCGGGGGGGGCGCCTCCTACGAGCAGTACTTC. It translates to CAWRPLGGGASYEQYF.

As regards this clone: Sequence at one end of the junction differs from germline and may be a read error. The gene calls are TRBV28 and TRBJ2-7, with D possibly matching TRBD1 (6 bases). CDR1 and CDR2 (germline): MDHEN, SYDVKM. This CDR3 region has 14 residues. CDR3 in DNA: TGTGCCAGCAGTGGCACGGGACACTCCGACGAGCAGTACTTC. As protein: CASSGTGHSDEQYF.

The rearrangement links TRBV18 to TRBJ1-5, with 8 bases that match TRBD1. The germline CDR1 and CDR2 sequences are KGHSH and LQKENI. The CDR3 loop spans 17 amino acids. V gave up 3 bases and J gave up 2 bases; unmatched junction bases: 9. CDR3 in amino acids: CASSPNRGNLGNQPQHF. The CDR3 DNA reads as TGTGCCAGCTCACCTAACAGGGGGAACTTGGGCAATCAGCCCCAGCATTTT. The full variable domain, rest sourced from reference TRBV18 and TRBJ1-5, is NAGVMQNPRHLVRRRGQEARLRCSPMKGHSHVYWYRQLPEEGLKFMVYLQKENIIDESGMPKERFSAEFPKEGPSILRIQQVVRGDSAAYFCASSPNRGNLGNQPQHFGDGTRLSIL.

The chain is built from TRBV28 and TRBJ1-2, with D uncertain. Trimming took off 6 bases at V and 6 bases at J, with 14 bases between the two ends. CDR3 size: 13 residues. Germline values: CDR1 MDHEN, CDR2 SYDVKM. The CDR3 reads CASRAPPGDGYTF. The CDR3 DNA sequence: TGTGCCAGCAGAGCCCCCCCCGGAGATGGCTACACCTTC.

This sequence joins TRBV10-3 and TRBJ2-1; 8 bases align to TRBD2. V was clipped by 2 bases and J by 0 bases; unmatched bases: 0. This CDR3 has 15 residues. Germline loops: CDR1 ENHRY, CDR2 SYGVKD. The DNA for the CDR3 is TGTGCCATCAGTGAGGGGACTAGCTCCTACAATGAGCAGTTCTTC. It encodes CAISEGTSSYNEQFF.

The rearrangement links TRBV30 to TRBJ2-2, with a possible D match to TRBD1 (5 bases). Germline values: CDR1 GTSNPN, CDR2 SVGIG (reference sequence). The CDR3 has 14 residues. With 1 base removed from V and 5 bases from J, the gap between germline ends came to 11 bases. In nucleotides, the CDR3 is TGTGCCTGGAGTGGGGGCAAGGTTACCGGGGAGCTGTTTTTT. It codes for CAWSGGKVTGELFF.